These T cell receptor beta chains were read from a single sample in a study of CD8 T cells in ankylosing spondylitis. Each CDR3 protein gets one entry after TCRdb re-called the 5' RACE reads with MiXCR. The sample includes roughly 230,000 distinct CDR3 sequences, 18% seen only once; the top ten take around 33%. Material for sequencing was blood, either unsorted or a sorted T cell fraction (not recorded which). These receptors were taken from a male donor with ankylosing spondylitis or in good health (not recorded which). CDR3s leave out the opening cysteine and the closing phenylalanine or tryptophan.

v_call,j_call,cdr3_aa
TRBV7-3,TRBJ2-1,ASSSGTSGSDEQF
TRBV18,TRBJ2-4,ASSPPGLAKNIQY
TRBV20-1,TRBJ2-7,SARDVLAGVMY
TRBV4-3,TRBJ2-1,ASSQDAVSSYNEQF
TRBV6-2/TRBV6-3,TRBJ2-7,ASSYSAGEGYEQY
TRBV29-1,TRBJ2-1,SVVTVGYEQF
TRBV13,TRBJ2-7,ASSFGGSREQY
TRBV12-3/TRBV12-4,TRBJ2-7,ASSWDSEGEQY
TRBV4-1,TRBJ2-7,ASSQVSFYEQY
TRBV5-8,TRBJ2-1,ASSLLLDRANEQF